This entry concerns a single T cell receptor (beta chain). Its antigen is unidentified. The CDR3 runs 16 residues. The germline V gene encodes CDR1 MNHEY and CDR2 SMNVEV (reference sequence). V lost 1 base to trimming and J lost 0 bases; unmatched junction nucleotides: 2. TCR beta CDR3 sequences were amplified from RNA transcripts. HTBI primers were employed in a first-round RT-PCR of the TCR CDR3. Each CDR3 protein gets one entry after TCRdb re-called the multiplex PCR reads with MiXCR. The table has about 400,000 distinct CDR3 sequences, about 14% seen once; the top ten hold around 30%. This specimen comes from a study of T cells in Graves' hyperthyroidism and ophthalmopathy. Study-level results: Ophthalmopathy was distinguished from stable hyperthyroidism by 13 V-J signatures. Researchers found most expanded thyroid clonotypes above 0.001 in blood as well.

In the ophthalmopathy cohort, Clinical Activity Score was at least 3, NOSPECS grade at least 4, and duration under 3 months. Patients were excluded for uncontrolled infection, other autoimmune disease, pregnancy or lactation. This rearrangement joins TRBV27 to TRBJ2-2; 7 positions match TRBD2. Sample: blood. The TCR was taken from a man in his fifties with Graves' ophthalmopathy. The CDR3 spells CASSLFGGSNTGELFF. The CDR3 bases are TGTGCCAGCAGTTTATTCGGGGGGTCGAACACCGGGGAGCTGTTTTTT.